This TCR beta chain originates from a study of molecular identifiers for immune sequencing clone quantification. As to this clonotype: Its antigen is undetermined.

TCRdb re-analysed the PCR reads in MiXCR, keeping a single row per CDR3 protein. Among approximately 36,000 distinct CDR3 sequences, about 18% were seen once, and the ten largest hold about 6.2%. Overall study results and limits: Clones carrying above 20 RNA copies accounted for over 99% of effector molecules, under 1% in naive cells.

Germline values: CDR1 SGHAT, CDR2 FQNNGV. V was pared by 3 bases and J by 0 bases, with 10 bases between. CDR3 length: 15 residues. The rearrangement links TRBV11-2 to TRBJ2-3; either TRBD1 or TRBD2 may fit D (5 bases each). The clonotype originates from a human donor in good health. Some libraries in this study had Jurkat cell RNA spiked in. Sequencing input: naive CD8+ T cells from blood, with Jurkat cell RNA spiked in. As to subset: FACS-sorted CD8+CD4-CCR7+CD45RA+ naive T cells. The CDR3, as DNA: TGTGCCAGCAGCTTGGGACGAACTAGCACAGATACGCAGTATTTT. It specifies CASSLGRTSTDTQYF.